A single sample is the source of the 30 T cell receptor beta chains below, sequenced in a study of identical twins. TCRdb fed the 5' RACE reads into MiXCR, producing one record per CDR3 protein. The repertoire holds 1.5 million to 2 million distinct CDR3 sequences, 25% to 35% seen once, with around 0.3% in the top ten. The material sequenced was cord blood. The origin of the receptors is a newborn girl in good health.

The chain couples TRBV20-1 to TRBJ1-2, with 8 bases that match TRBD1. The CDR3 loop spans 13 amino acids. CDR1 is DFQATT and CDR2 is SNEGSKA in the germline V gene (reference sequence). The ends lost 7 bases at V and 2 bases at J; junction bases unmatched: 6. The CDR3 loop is CSGSTGANYGYTF. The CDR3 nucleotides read TGCAGTGGATCGACAGGGGCCAACTATGGCTACACCTTC.

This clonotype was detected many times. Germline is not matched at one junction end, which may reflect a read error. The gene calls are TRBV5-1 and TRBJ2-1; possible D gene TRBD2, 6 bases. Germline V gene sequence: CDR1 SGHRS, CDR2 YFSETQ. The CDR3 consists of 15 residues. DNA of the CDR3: TGTGCCAGCAGCTTAGGTGCGGGGACCTACAATGAGCAGTTCTTC. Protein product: CASSLGAGTYNEQFF. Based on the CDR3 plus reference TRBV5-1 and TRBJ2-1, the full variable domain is KAGVTQTPRYLIKTRGQQVTLSCSPISGHRSVSWYQQTPGQGLQFLFEYFSETQRNKGNFPGRFSGRQFSNSRSEMNVSTLELGDSALYLCASSLGAGTYNEQFFGPGTRLTVL.

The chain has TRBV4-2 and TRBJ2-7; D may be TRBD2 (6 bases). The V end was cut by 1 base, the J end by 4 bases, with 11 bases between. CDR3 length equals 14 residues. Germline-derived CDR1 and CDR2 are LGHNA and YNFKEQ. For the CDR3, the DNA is TGTGCCAGCAGCCAAGTGGGCGGGGTTTACGAGCAGTACTTC. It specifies CASSQVGGVYEQYF.

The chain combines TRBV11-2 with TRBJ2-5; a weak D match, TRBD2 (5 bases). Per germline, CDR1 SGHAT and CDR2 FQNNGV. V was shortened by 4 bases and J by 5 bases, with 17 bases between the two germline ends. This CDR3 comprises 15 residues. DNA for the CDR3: TGTGCCAGCAGCTCCCTAGCTCTAGGAGTGGAGACCCAGTACTTC. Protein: CASSSLALGVETQYF. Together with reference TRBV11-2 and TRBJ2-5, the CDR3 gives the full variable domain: EAGVAQSPRYKIIEKRQSVAFWCNPISGHATLYWYQQILGQGPKLLIQFQNNGVVDDSQLPKDRFSAERLKGVDSTLKIQPAKLEDSAVYLCASSSLALGVETQYFGPGTRLLVL.

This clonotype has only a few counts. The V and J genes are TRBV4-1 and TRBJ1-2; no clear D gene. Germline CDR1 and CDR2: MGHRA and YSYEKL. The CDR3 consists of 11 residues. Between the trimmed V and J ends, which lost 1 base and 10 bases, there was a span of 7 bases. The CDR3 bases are TGCGCCAGCAGCCAAGCCGGGAACTACACCTTC. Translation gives CASSQAGNYTF.

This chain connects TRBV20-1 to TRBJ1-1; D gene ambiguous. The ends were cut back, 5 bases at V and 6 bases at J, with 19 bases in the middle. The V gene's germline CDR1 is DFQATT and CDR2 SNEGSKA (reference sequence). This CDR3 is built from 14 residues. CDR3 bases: TGCAGTGCTGACCGACGGCTTCTAAACTCTGAAGCTTTCTTT. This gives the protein CSADRRLLNSEAFF.

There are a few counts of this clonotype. The CDR3 here is CASSLSVGVSYEQYF. DNA of the CDR3: TGTGCCAGCAGCTTAAGTGTGGGGGTCTCCTACGAGCAGTACTTC. This chain joins TRBV7-2 and TRBJ2-7; D possibly matches TRBD1 or TRBD2 (5 bases each). V was trimmed by 2 bases and J by 0 bases, leaving 11 bases between them. From germline, CDR1 is SGHTA and CDR2 FQGNSA. This CDR3 contains 15 residues.

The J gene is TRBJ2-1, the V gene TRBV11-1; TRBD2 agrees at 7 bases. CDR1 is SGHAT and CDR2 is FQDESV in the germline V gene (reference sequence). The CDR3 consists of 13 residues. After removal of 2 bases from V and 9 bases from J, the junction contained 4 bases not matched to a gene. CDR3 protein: CASSLTLAAEQFF. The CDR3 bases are TGTGCCAGCAGCTTAACCCTAGCGGCTGAGCAGTTCTTC.

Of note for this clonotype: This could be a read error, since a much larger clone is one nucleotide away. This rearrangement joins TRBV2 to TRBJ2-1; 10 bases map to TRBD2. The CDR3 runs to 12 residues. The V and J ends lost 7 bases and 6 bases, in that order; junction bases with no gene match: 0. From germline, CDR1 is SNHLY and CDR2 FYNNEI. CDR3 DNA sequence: TGTGCCAGCAAGCGGGAGGGCAATGAGCAGTTCTTC. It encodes CASKREGNEQFF.

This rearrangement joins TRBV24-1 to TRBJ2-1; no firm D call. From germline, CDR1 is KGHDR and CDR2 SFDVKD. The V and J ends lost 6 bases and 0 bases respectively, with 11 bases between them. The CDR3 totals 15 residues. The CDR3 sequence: CATSTPVGSYNEQFF. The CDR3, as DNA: TGTGCCACCAGTACTCCGGTGGGCTCCTACAATGAGCAGTTCTTC.

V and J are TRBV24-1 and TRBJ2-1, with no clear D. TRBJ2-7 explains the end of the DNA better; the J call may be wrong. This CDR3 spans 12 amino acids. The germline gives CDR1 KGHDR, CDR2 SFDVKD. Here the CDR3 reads CATSDSFSEQYF. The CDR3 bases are TGTGCCACCAGTGATTCTTTCTCTGAGCAGTACTTC.

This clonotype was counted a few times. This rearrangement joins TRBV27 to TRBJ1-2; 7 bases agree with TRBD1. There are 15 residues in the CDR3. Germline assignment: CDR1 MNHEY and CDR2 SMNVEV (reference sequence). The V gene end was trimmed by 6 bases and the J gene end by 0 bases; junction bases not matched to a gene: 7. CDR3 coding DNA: TGTGCCAGCAGACCCCAAGGGACAGCTAACTATGGCTACACCTTC. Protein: CASRPQGTANYGYTF.

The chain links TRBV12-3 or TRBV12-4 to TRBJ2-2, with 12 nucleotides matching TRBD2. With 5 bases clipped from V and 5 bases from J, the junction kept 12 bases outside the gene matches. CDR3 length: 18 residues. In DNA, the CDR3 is TGTGCCAGCAGTGTTAGCCTAGCGGGAGGGCCGGGGACCGGGGAGCTGTTTTTT. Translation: CASSVSLAGGPGTGELFF.

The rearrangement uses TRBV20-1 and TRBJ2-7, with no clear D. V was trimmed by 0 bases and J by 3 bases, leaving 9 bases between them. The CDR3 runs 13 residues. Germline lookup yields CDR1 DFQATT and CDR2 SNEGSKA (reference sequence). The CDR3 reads CSARDLPIYEQYF. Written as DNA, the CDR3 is TGCAGTGCTAGAGATCTTCCCATCTACGAGCAGTACTTC.

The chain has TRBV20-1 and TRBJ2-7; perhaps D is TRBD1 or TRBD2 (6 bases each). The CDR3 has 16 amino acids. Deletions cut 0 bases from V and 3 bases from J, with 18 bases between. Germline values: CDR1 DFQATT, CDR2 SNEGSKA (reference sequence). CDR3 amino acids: CSARDEGGYKVYEQYF. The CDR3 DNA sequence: TGCAGTGCTAGAGATGAGGGGGGATATAAGGTCTACGAGCAGTACTTC.

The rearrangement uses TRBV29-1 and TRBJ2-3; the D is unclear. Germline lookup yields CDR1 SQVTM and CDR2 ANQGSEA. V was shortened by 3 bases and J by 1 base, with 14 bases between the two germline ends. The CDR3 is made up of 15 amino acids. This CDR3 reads CSVDSRIKGTDTQYF. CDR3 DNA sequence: TGCAGCGTTGATTCCCGGATCAAGGGCACAGATACGCAGTATTTT.

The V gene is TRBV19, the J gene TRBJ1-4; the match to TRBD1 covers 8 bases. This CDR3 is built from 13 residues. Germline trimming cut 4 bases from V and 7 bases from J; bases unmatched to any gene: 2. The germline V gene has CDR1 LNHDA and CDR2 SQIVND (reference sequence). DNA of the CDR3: TGTGCCAGTAGTACGACAGGGGCTGAAAAACTGTTTTTT. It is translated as CASSTTGAEKLFF.

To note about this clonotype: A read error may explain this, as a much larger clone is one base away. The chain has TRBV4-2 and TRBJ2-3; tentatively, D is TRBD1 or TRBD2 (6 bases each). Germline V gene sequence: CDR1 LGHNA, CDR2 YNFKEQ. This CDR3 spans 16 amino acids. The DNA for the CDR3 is TGTGCCAGCAGCTTTCGGGGGCAAACTAGCACAGATGCGCAGTATTTT. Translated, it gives CASSFRGQTSTDAQYF.

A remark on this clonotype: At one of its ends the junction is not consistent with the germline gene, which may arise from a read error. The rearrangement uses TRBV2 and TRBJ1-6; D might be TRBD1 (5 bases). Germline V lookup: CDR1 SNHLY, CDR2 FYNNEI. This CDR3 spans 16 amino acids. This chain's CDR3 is CASREARGDYNSPLHF. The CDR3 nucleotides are TGTGCCAGCAGAGAAGCGAGGGGAGACTATAATTCACCCCTCCACTTT.

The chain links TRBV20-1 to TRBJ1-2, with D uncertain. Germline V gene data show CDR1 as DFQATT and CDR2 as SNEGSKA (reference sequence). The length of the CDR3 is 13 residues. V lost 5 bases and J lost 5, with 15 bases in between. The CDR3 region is CSAELPGRYGYTF. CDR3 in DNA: TGCAGTGCTGAACTACCGGGGAGGTATGGCTACACCTTC.

The CDR3 is CASSLSGWGSPLHF. The CDR3 bases are TGTGCCAGCAGTTTATCAGGTTGGGGTTCACCCCTCCACTTT. The V call is TRBV28, the J call TRBJ1-6; D call uncertain. V lost 1 base to trimming and J lost 9 bases, with 10 bases between them. The CDR3 sequence is 14 residues long. CDR1 and CDR2 from the germline V gene are MDHEN and SYDVKM.

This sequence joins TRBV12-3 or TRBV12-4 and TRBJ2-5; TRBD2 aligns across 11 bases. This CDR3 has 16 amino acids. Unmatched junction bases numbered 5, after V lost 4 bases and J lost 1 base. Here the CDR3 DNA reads TGTGCCAGCAGTTCCCGACTAGCGGGGCCCCAAGAGACCCAGTACTTC. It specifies CASSSRLAGPQETQYF.

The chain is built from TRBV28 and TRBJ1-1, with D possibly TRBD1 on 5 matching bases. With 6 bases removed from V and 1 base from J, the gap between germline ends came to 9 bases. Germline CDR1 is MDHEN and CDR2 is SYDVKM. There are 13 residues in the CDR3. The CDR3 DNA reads TGTGCCAGCAGGCCTGGGGGGAACACTGAAGCTTTCTTT. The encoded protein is CASRPGGNTEAFF.

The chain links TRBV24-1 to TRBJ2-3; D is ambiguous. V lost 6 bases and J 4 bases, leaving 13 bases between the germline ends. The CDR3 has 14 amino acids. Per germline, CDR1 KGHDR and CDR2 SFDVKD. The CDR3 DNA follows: TGTGCCACCAGTTTAGCCAGTGTCGCAGATACGCAGTATTTT. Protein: CATSLASVADTQYF.

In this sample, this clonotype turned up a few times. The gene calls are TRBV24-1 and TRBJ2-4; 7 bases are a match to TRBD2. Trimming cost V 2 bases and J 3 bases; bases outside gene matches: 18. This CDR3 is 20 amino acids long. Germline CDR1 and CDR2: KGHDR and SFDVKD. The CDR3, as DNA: TGTGCCACCAGTGATTCCGAGGGTCCGCTAGCGGTAAAAGGCAAAAACATTCAGTACTTC. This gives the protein CATSDSEGPLAVKGKNIQYF.

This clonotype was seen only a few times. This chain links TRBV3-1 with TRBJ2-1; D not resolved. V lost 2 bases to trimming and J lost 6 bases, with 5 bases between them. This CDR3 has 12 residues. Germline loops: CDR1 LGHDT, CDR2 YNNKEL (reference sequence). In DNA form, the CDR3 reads TGTGCCAGCAGCCAATGGAGCAATGAGCAGTTCTTC. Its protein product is CASSQWSNEQFF.

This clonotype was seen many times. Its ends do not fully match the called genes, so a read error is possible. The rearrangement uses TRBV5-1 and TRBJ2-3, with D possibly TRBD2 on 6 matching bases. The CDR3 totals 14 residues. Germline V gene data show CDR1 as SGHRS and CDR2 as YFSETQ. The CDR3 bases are TGTGCCAGCAGCCCCGGGACTCCCACAGATACGCAGTATTTT. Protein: CASSPGTPTDTQYF.

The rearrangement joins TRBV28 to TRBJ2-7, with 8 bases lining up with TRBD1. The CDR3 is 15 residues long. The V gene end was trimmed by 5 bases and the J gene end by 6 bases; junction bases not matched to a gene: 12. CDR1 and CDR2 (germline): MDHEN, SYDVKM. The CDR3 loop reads CASSPGGTGRFEQYF. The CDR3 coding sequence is TGTGCCAGCAGTCCTGGCGGGACAGGACGCTTCGAGCAGTACTTC.

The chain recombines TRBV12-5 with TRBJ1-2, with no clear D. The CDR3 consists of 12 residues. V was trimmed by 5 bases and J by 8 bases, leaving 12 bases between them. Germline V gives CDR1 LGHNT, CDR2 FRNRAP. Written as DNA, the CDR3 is TGTGCTAGTGGTCCCGCCGGAGGGGGCTACACCTTC. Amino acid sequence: CASGPAGGGYTF.

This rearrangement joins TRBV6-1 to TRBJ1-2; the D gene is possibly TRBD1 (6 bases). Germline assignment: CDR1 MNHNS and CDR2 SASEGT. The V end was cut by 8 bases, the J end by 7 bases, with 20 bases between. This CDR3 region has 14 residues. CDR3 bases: TGTGCCAGCGGCCTACAGGGATTGGAGGGTGGCTACACCTTC. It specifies CASGLQGLEGGYTF.